This is a list of T cell receptor beta chains from one sample in a study of blood T cells in healthy people across ages. Each CDR3 protein gets one entry after TCRdb re-called the 5' RACE reads with MiXCR. The table has roughly 1 million distinct CDR3 sequences, about 23% seen once. The same sample was also used in a study of T cells of mothers and their children.

Material: blood. Receptors originate from a girl aged 2-9 years in good health. Both conserved end residues are part of each CDR3. The D gene is left open where the match is weak. Clone size appears in some rows only: once, few, many, or a class for an expanded clone.

many TRBJ2-2 TRBV7-2 TRBD2 CASSFLAGVPGELFF TGTGCCAGCAGCTTCTTGGCGGGAGTCCCCGGGGAGCTGTTTTTT
few TRBJ2-5 TRBV28 TRBD2 CASSYGLAGAETQYF TGTGCCAGCAGTTACGGACTAGCGGGAGCAGAGACCCAGTACTTC
. TRBJ2-5 TRBV6-6 TRBD2 CASSYPYLAGETQYF TGTGCCAGCAGTTATCCGTACCTAGCGGGAGAGACCCAGTACTTC
few TRBJ1-4 TRBV5-5 . CASSPSVGNEKLFF TGTGCCAGCAGCCCCTCGGTCGGTAATGAAAAACTGTTTTTT
. TRBJ2-3 TRBV3-1 . CASSQEQGKDTQYF TGTGCCAGCAGCCAAGAGCAGGGGAAAGATACGCAGTATTTT
. TRBJ2-7 TRBV29-1 . CSVEVAGRTYEQYF TGCAGCGTTGAAGTGGCAGGGAGAACCTACGAGCAGTACTTC
. TRBJ1-2 TRBV9 . CASDTGTSNYGYTF TGTGCCAGCGACACAGGGACTTCTAACTATGGCTACACCTTC
. TRBJ2-3 TRBV18 TRBD2 CASSPLILERGGDTQYF TGTGCCAGCTCACCATTGATTCTGGAGCGGGGAGGAGATACGCAGTATTTT
few TRBJ2-4 TRBV21-1 . CASSKGRGRALNGPVAKNIQYF TGTGCCAGCAGCAAAGGCCGGGGAAGGGCTTTAAATGGGCCCGTAGCCAAAAACATTCAGTACTTC
. TRBJ2-7 TRBV6-2/TRBV6-3 . CASSPSELSSYEQYF TGTGCCAGCAGTCCTAGCGAGCTGAGCTCCTACGAGCAGTACTTC
. TRBJ1-2 TRBV7-2 . CASSLGADRNGYTF TGTGCCAGCAGCTTAGGCGCCGACAGGAATGGCTACACCTTC
. TRBJ1-1 TRBV9 . CASSPLETGGVGTEAFF TGTGCCAGCAGCCCACTGGAGACAGGAGGGGTTGGCACTGAAGCTTTCTTT
. TRBJ1-3 TRBV12-3/TRBV12-4 TRBD1 CASSPRGGQRNTIYF TGTGCCAGCAGCCCTAGGGGGGGACAGCGAAACACCATATATTTT
few TRBJ1-2 TRBV12-3/TRBV12-4 . CASSPGSAGGDGYTF TGTGCCAGCAGTCCAGGCTCCGCCGGAGGTGATGGCTACACCTTC
few TRBJ2-7 TRBV9 TRBD1 CASSAATGVTYEQYF TGTGCCAGCAGCGCCGCCACAGGGGTTACCTACGAGCAGTACTTC
. TRBJ1-3 TRBV7-3 . CASSLMAGYGNTIYF TGTGCCAGCAGCTTAATGGCCGGGTACGGAAACACCATATATTTT
few TRBJ2-4 TRBV6-2/TRBV6-3 . CASSYENIQYF TGTGCCAGCAGTTACGAGAACATTCAGTACTTC
. TRBJ2-2 TRBV24-1 . CATSDFGQNTGELFF TGTGCCACCAGTGATTTCGGTCAGAACACCGGGGAGCTGTTTTTT
. TRBJ2-1 TRBV20-1 TRBD2 CSARGTSGRVGSYNEQFF TGCAGTGCTAGAGGGACTAGCGGGAGAGTAGGGTCCTACAATGAGCAGTTCTTC
. TRBJ2-7 TRBV29-1 . CSVVHEYEQYF TGCAGTGTTGTGCATGAGTACGAGCAGTACTTC
few TRBJ2-7 TRBV20-1 . CSAETTGTPPAPYEQYF TGCAGTGCCGAAACAACCGGGACACCTCCCGCCCCCTACGAGCAGTACTTC
. TRBJ2-5 TRBV7-9 TRBD2 CASSPGLALETQYF TGTGCCAGCAGCCCGGGACTAGCTCTAGAGACCCAGTACTTC
. TRBJ1-4 TRBV10-2 . CASSERGAVTLFF TGCGCCAGCAGTGAGCGGGGGGCTGTAACACTGTTTTTT
. TRBJ2-7 TRBV5-1 TRBD1 CASTDRGRFYEQYF TGCGCCAGCACCGACAGGGGGCGCTTCTACGAGCAGTACTTC
few TRBJ2-1 TRBV9 TRBD2 CASSARIAGGYNEQFF TGTGCCAGCAGCGCGCGGATAGCGGGGGGATACAATGAGCAGTTCTTC
few TRBJ2-5 TRBV20-1 TRBD2 CSAPPVGGGTQETQYF TGCAGTGCTCCACCCGTGGGGGGGGGAACCCAAGAGACCCAGTACTTC
. TRBJ2-1 TRBV11-1 . CASSPGDGAPNEQFF TGTGCCAGCAGCCCCGGGGATGGGGCCCCCAATGAGCAGTTCTTC
few TRBJ1-2 TRBV4-3 . CASSQDPGGFDYGYTF TGCGCCAGCAGCCAAGATCCGGGGGGCTTTGACTATGGCTACACCTTC
few TRBJ2-5 TRBV6-2/TRBV6-3 TRBD2 CATKTSGKKETQYF TGTGCCACCAAAACTAGCGGGAAAAAAGAGACCCAGTACTTC
few TRBJ2-4 TRBV2 . CASSEDAAAENIQYF TGTGCCAGCAGTGAAGACGCGGCAGCAGAAAACATTCAGTACTTC
. TRBJ1-1 TRBV27 . CASSSPDLGAEAFF TGTGCCAGCAGTTCCCCGGATTTGGGCGCTGAAGCTTTCTTT
few TRBJ2-5 TRBV7-2 . CASSRGGKEETQYF TGTGCCAGCAGCCGAGGAGGAAAAGAAGAGACCCAGTACTTC
few TRBJ2-2 TRBV11-3 . CASSLNSYTGELFF TGTGCCAGCAGCTTAAACAGCTACACCGGGGAGCTGTTTTTT
few TRBJ1-1 TRBV28 TRBD1 CASSLLRTGGGEAFF TGTGCCAGCAGTTTATTGAGGACAGGGGGAGGTGAAGCTTTCTTT
. TRBJ1-4 TRBV5-1 . CASSLGWGPNEKLFF TGCGCCAGCAGCTTGGGGTGGGGGCCAAATGAAAAACTGTTTTTT
few TRBJ2-1 TRBV6-4 . CASSESPGDEQFF TGTGCCAGCAGTGAGTCGCCTGGGGATGAGCAGTTCTTC
many TRBJ2-1 TRBV25-1 . CASSEYHNEQFF TGTGCCAGCAGTGAATACCACAATGAGCAGTTCTTC
. TRBJ1-1 TRBV12-3/TRBV12-4 TRBD1 CASSLGQGRVTEAFF TGTGCCAGCAGTTTGGGACAGGGGCGCGTCACTGAAGCTTTCTTT
. TRBJ2-1 TRBV3-1 TRBD2 CASSPRTSGGLPLNYNEQFF TGTGCCAGCAGCCCTCGGACTAGCGGGGGGCTCCCCCTCAACTACAATGAGCAGTTCTTC
. TRBJ1-4 TRBV12-3/TRBV12-4 . CASTRTGGREEKLFF TGTGCCAGCACACGAACGGGAGGGCGGGAGGAAAAACTGTTTTTT
. TRBJ2-5 TRBV20-1 . CSAPPGAVETQYF TGCAGTGCTCCCCCGGGGGCGGTAGAGACCCAGTACTTC
few TRBJ2-1 TRBV13 . CASSSSGLGAFF TGTGCCAGCAGCTCATCGGGGCTTGGTGCGTTCTTC
many TRBJ1-1 TRBV12-3/TRBV12-4 . CASSGGTEAFF TGTGCCAGCAGTGGGGGCACTGAAGCTTTCTTT
few TRBJ1-2 TRBV5-6 TRBD1 CASSSSGGDGYTF TGTGCCAGCAGCTCGTCAGGGGGAGATGGCTACACCTTC